In this sample, the clone carrying this T cell receptor (beta chain) turned up once. These data originate in a study of T cell changes during pregnancy in multiple sclerosis. Trimming removed 2 bases from V and 2 bases from J, with 10 bases in between. The CDR3 is 14 residues long. Germline CDR1 SGHNT, CDR2 YENEEA. Assay: immunoSEQ multiplex PCR; the TCRdb copy retains only in-frame clones and omits some. Here the sample spans some 37,000 clones, approximately 88% being singletons. The TCR comes from a female donor with multiple sclerosis, enrolled in a pregnancy study. The sequencing here drew on CD4+ T cells from peripheral blood mononuclear cells, taken before pregnancy. V gene TRBV11-3 combines with J gene TRBJ2-7, with D possibly being TRBD1 (7 bases). CDR3 nucleotide sequence: TGTGCCAGCAGCTTACAGGGGGGCCCCTACGAGCAGTACTTC. Translation gives CASSLQGGPYEQYF.